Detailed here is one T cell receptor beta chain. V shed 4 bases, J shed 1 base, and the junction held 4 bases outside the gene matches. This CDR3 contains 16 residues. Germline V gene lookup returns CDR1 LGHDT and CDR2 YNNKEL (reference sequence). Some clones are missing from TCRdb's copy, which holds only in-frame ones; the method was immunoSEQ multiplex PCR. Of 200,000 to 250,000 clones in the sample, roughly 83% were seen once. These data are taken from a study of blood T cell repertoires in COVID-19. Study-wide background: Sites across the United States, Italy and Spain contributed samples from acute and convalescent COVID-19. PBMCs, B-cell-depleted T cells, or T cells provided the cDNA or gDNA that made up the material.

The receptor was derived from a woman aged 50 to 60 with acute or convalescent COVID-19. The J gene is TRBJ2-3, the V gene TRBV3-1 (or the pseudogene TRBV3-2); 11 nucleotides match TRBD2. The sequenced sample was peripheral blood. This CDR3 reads CASSPFSGGGTDTQYF. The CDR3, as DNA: TGTGCCAGCAGCCCCTTTAGCGGGGGGGGCACAGATACGCAGTATTTT.